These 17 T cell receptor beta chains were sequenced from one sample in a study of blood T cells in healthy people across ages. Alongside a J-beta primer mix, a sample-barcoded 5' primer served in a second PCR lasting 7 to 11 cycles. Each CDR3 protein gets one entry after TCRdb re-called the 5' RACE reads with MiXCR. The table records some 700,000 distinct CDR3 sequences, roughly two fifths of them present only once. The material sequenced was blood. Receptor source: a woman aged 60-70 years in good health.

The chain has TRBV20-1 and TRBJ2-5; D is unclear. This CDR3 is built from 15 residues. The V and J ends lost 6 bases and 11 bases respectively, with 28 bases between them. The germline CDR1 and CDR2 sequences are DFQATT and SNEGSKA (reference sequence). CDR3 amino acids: CSASELRTLYNEQYF. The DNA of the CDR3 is TGCAGTGCCTCGGAACTCCGGACCCTTTACAATGAGCAGTACTTC.

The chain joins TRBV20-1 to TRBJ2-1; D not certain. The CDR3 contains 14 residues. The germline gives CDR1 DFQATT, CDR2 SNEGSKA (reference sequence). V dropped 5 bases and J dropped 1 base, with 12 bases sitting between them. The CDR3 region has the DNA TGCAGTGCTGGTACCGGGCCTTCCTACAATGAGCAGTTCTTC. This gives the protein CSAGTGPSYNEQFF.

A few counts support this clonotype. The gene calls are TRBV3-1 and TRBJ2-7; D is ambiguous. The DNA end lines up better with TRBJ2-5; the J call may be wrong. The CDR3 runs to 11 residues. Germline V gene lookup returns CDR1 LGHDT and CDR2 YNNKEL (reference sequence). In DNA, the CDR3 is TGTGCCAGCAGGTTTTATGAGACCCAGTACTTC. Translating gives CASRFYETQYF.

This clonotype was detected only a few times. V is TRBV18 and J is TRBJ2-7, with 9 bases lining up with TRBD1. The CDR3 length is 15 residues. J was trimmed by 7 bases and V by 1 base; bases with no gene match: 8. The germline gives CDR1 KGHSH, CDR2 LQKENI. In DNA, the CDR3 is TGTGCCAGCTCACCACTTGGTGGGACAGGGTTTGAGCAGTACTTC. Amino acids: CASSPLGGTGFEQYF. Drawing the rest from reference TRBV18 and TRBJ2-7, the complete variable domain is NAGVMQNPRHLVRRRGQEARLRCSPMKGHSHVYWYRQLPEEGLKFMVYLQKENIIDESGMPKERFSAEFPKEGPSILRIQQVVRGDSAAYFCASSPLGGTGFEQYFGPGTRLTVT.

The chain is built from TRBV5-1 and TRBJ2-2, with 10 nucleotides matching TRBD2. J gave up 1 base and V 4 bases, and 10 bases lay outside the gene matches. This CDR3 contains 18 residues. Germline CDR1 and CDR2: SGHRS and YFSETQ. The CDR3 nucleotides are TGCGCCAGCAGCCTGTCGAGCCCTAGCGGGGGGAACACCGGGGAGCTGTTTTTT. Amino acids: CASSLSSPSGGNTGELFF.

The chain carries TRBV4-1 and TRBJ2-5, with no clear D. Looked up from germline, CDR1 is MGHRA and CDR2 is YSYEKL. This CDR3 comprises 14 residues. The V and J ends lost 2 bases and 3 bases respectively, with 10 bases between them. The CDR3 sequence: CASSQMSVEETQYF. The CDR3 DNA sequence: TGCGCCAGCAGCCAAATGAGTGTGGAAGAGACCCAGTACTTC.

CDR3 nucleotide sequence: TGCGCCAGCAGCCAAGACTTGGTCAGCAATGAGCAGTTCTTC. Its translation is CASSQDLVSNEQFF. This chain links TRBV4-3 with TRBJ2-1; the D is unclear. Trimming took off 0 bases at V and 6 bases at J, with 9 bases between the two ends. The CDR3 loop spans 14 amino acids. Germline CDR1 reads LGHNA; CDR2 reads YSLEER.

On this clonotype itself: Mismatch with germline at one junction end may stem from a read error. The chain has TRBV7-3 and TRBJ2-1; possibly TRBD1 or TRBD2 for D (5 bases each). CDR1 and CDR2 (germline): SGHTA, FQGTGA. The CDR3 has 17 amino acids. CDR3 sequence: CASSLIGARGSFNERFF. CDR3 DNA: TGTGCCAGCAGCTTAATTGGAGCGAGGGGCAGTTTCAATGAGCGGTTCTTC.

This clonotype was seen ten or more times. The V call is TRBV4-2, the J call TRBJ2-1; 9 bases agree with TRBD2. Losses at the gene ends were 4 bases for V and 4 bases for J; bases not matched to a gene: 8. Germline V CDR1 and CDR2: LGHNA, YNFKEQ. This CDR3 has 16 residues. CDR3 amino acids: CASSPQPSGTYNEQFF. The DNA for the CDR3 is TGTGCCAGCAGCCCCCAACCTAGCGGGACGTACAATGAGCAGTTCTTC.

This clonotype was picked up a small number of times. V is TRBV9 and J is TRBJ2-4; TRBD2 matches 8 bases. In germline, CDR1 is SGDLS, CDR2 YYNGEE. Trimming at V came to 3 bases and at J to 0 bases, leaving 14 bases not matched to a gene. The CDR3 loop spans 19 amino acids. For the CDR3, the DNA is TGTGCCAGCAGCGCCCCGGGACTAGACTCAACACTAGCCAAAAACATTCAGTACTTC. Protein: CASSAPGLDSTLAKNIQYF.

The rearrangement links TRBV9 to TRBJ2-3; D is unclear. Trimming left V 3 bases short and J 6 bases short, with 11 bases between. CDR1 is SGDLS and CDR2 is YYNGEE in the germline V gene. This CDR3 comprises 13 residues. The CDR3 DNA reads TGTGCCAGCAGCGAGGACCGCATCGATACGCAGTATTTT. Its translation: CASSEDRIDTQYF.

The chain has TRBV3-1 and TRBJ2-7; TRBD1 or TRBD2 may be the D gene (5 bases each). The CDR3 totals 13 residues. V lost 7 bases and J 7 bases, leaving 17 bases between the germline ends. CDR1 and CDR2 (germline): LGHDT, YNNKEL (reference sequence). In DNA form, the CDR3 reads TGTGCCAGCAACCGGGGCATACTAACTGAGCAGTACTTC. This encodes CASNRGILTEQYF.

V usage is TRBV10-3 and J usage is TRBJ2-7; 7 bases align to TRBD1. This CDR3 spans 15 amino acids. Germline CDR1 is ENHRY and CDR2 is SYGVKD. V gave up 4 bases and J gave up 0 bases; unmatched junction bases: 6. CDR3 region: CAISGRTGDSYEQYF. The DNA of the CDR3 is TGTGCCATCAGTGGGCGGACAGGTGACTCCTACGAGCAGTACTTC.

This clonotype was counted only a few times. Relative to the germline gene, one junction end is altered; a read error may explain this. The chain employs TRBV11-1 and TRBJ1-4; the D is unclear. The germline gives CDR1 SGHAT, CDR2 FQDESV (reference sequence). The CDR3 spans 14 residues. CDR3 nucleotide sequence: TGTTCCAGCATCGACCGGGCGGTGAATGAAAAACTGTTTTTT. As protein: CSSIDRAVNEKLFF.

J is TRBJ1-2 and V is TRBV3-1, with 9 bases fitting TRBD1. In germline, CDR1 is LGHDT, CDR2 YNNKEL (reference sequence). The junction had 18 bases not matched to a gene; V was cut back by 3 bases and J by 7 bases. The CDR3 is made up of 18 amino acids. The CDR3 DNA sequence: TGTGCCAGCAGCCAGGAACCGGGACAGGGAGGTGTCAAATGTGGCTACACCTTC. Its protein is CASSQEPGQGGVKCGYTF.

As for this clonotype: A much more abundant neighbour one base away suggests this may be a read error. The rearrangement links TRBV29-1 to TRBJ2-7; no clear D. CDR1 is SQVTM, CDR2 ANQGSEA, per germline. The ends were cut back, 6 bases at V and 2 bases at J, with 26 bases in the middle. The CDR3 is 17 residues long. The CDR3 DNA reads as TGCAGCGTCGCCCGGATACGGAAGGAGATAAGCCCCTACGAGCAGTACTTC. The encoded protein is CSVARIRKEISPYEQYF.

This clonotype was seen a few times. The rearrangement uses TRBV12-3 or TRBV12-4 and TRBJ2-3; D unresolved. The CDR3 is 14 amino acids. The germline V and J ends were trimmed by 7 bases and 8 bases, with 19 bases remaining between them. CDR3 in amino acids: CASIQREAQVTQYF. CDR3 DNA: TGTGCCAGCATCCAGCGTGAGGCTCAAGTTACGCAGTATTTT.